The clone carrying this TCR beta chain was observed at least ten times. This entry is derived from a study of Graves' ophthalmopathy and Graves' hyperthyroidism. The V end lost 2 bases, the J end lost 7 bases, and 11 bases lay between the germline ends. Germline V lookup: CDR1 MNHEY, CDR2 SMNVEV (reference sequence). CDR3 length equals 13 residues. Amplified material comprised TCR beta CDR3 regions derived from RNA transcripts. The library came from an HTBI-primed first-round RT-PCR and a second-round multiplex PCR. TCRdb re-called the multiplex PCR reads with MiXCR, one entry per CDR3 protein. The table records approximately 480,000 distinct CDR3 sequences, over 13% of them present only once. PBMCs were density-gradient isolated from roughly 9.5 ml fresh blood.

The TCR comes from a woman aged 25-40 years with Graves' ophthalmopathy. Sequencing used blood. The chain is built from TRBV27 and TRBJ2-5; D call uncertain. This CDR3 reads CASSLGQYGTQYF. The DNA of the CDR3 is TGTGCCAGCAGTTTAGGGCAGTACGGGACCCAGTACTTC.